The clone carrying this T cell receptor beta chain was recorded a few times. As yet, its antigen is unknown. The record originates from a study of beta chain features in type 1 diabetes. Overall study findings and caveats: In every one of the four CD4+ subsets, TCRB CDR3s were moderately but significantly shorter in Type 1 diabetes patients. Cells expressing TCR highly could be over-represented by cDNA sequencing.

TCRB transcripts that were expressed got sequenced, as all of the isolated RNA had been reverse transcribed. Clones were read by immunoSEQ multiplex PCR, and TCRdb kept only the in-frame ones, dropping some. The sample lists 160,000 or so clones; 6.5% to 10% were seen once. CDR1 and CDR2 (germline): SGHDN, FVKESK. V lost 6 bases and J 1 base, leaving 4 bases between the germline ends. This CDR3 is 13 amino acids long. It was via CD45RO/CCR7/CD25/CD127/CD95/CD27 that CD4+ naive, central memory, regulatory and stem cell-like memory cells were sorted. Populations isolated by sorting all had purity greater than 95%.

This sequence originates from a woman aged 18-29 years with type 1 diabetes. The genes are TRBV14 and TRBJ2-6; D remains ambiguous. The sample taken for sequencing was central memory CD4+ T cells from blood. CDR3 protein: CASSNSGANVLTF. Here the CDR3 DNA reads TGTGCCAGCAGTAATTCTGGGGCCAACGTCCTGACTTTC.